The source of this T cell receptor beta chain is a study of identical twins. TCRdb reprocessed the 5' RACE reads via MiXCR and lists one record per CDR3 protein. The table lists 200,000 or so distinct CDR3 sequences, 15% to 20% of them singletons. The sample holds a few counts of this clonotype. Its antigen is still unknown. Broader study findings: Twins showed weaker excess sharing in their beta out-of-frame sequences. Models came in too low on out-of-frame TCR alpha sharing in monozygotic twins.

This CDR3 is built from 13 residues. Germline CDR1 reads DFQATT; CDR2 reads SNEGSKA (reference sequence). V was clipped by 3 bases and J by 2 bases, with 9 bases between them. The same data also contributed to another study, on T cells expressing NK-cell markers. According to that study: In several experiments, an anti-gamma-delta TCR antibody restricted sorting to alpha-beta TCR T cells.

The chain uses TRBV20-1 and TRBJ2-3; TRBD1 or TRBD2 may be the D gene (5 bases each). The source material was CD8+ T cells sorted from blood. This clonotype was sampled from a woman aged 18-29 years in good health. In DNA, the CDR3 is TGCAGTGCTAGGGGGACCTACACAGATACGCAGTATTTT. Amino acids: CSARGTYTDTQYF.